A single sample gave rise to the 7 T cell receptor beta chains below, sequenced in a study of blood T cells in healthy people across ages. A J-beta primer mix and a sample-barcoded 5' primer were used in a second PCR of about 6 to 12 cycles. From the 5' RACE reads, TCRdb called clonotypes with MiXCR, one entry per CDR3 protein. Seen here are about 670,000 distinct CDR3 sequences, 40% to 65% observed once, and the top ten hold roughly 13%. Sequencing was carried out using blood. These receptors were taken from a woman of 80 years or more in good health.

The rearrangement links TRBV2 to TRBJ2-3, with 12 positions matching TRBD2. With V trimmed by 6 bases and J by 14 bases, 6 bases remained unmatched. In germline, CDR1 is SNHLY, CDR2 FYNNEI. The CDR3 covers 12 residues. The chain's CDR3 is CASSLAGGLGYF. As DNA, the CDR3 is TGTGCCAGCAGCCTAGCGGGGGGGCTGGGGTATTTT.

This clonotype was picked up many times. This sequence joins TRBV6-1 and TRBJ2-5; no clear D gene. CDR1 and CDR2 (germline): MNHNS, SASEGT. The CDR3 loop spans 14 amino acids. Trimming cost V 5 bases and J 0 bases, with 10 bases left between them. The CDR3 DNA reads as TGTGCCAGCAGTCGAGACGGATACCAAGAGACCCAGTACTTC. Translated: CASSRDGYQETQYF.

The V call is TRBV29-1, the J call TRBJ2-5, with a weak D call TRBD2 (6 bases). Germline values: CDR1 SQVTM, CDR2 ANQGSEA. The CDR3 is 14 residues long. Trimming stripped 4 bases from V and 0 bases from J, with 12 bases between. Here the CDR3 DNA reads TGCAGCGTTGGGGCAGGACTACACCAAGAGACCCAGTACTTC. Protein product: CSVGAGLHQETQYF.

This clonotype has a handful of counts. The chain is built from TRBV3-1 and TRBJ1-5; 9 positions match TRBD1. V lost 1 base to trimming and J lost 5 bases; unmatched junction nucleotides: 0. The CDR3 runs 14 residues. Germline V lookup: CDR1 LGHDT, CDR2 YNNKEL (reference sequence). CDR3 protein: CASSQGQGDQPQHF. CDR3 bases: TGTGCCAGCAGCCAAGGACAGGGGGATCAGCCCCAGCATTTT. The full variable domain, completed using reference TRBV3-1 and TRBJ1-5, is DTAVSQTPKYLVTQMGNDKSIKCEQNLGHDTMYWYKQDSKKFLKIMFSYNNKELIINETVPNRFSPKSPDKAHLNLHINSLELGDSAVYFCASSQGQGDQPQHFGDGTRLSIL.

The chain couples TRBV6-6 to TRBJ1-5; 7 nucleotides line up with TRBD1. Germline CDR1 is MNHNY and CDR2 is SVGAGI (reference sequence). This CDR3 region has 17 residues. Losses at the gene ends were 8 bases for V and 1 base for J; bases not matched to a gene: 14. CDR3 in DNA: TGTGCCAGCCAGGATACCATGACAGGGAACAGCAATCAGCCCCAGCATTTT. As protein: CASQDTMTGNSNQPQHF.

This rearrangement joins TRBV6-5 to TRBJ1-5, with 7 bases fitting TRBD1. Germline V gives CDR1 MNHEY, CDR2 SVGAGI. The CDR3 totals 14 residues. V shed 10 bases, J shed 7 bases, and the junction held 13 bases outside the gene matches. The CDR3 DNA reads TGTGCCACCTGTCCAGGGGGAATTGACCAGCCCCAGCATTTT. Its translation: CATCPGGIDQPQHF.

The chain is built from TRBV29-1 and TRBJ2-5; tentative D call: TRBD2 (6 bases). This CDR3 has 14 amino acids. The V and J ends lost 3 bases and 11 bases respectively, with 22 bases between them. From germline, CDR1 is SQVTM and CDR2 ANQGSEA. The CDR3 bases are TGCAGCGTTGACCAGGCGGGACTCTACAATGAGCAGTACTTC. It translates to CSVDQAGLYNEQYF.